The 19 T cell receptor beta chains reported below all come from one sample, sequenced in a study of OX40 agonist ivuxolimab in advanced cancers. The library was generated by the immunoSEQ multiplex PCR assay. Not all clones reach the TCRdb copy of this immuneACCESS table, which keeps in-frame sequences only. Checked studies attribute under half of the gap to unresolved V genes and leave the rest unexplained. The sample profile shows about 100,000 clones; 75% to 95% of them were found once. Under 0.85% of the sample is taken by the ten largest. This specimen consisted of CD4+ or CD8+ T cells sorted from blood, obtained in a trial of the OX40 agonist ivuxolimab. These receptors all stem from an adult with an advanced solid tumor such as melanoma, head and neck, liver or kidney cancer.

The V and J genes are TRBV5-1 and TRBJ2-7; D uncertain. Germline V CDR1 and CDR2: SGHRS, YFSETQ. V was cut by 0 bases and J by 2 bases, with 15 bases left in between. The CDR3 runs to 16 residues. The CDR3 DNA is TGCGCCAGCAGCTTGGAGGGTTTAGCTAACACCTACGAGCAGTACTTC. Residues: CASSLEGLANTYEQYF.

V usage is TRBV7-2 and J usage is TRBJ2-1; 8 nucleotides line up with TRBD1. From germline, CDR1 is SGHTA and CDR2 FQGNSA. The CDR3 covers 14 residues. The trim removed 8 bases at V and 5 bases at J, leaving 8 bases unmatched. The CDR3 region has the DNA TGTGCCAGCGGCCGGGACAGGAGTCACAATGAGCAGTTCTTC. Translating it yields CASGRDRSHNEQFF.

This CDR3 reads CASSPPGQLYGYTF. The CDR3, as DNA: TGTGCCAGCAGCCCCCCGGGCCAGTTATATGGCTACACCTTC. This chain connects TRBV6-1 to TRBJ1-2; D is ambiguous. Germline-derived CDR1 and CDR2 are MNHNS and SASEGT. This CDR3 has 14 amino acids. Trimming cost V 6 bases and J 5 bases, with 16 bases left between them.

CDR3 in DNA: TGTGCCAGCAGCTTATCGGCGGGGTCCTCCTACGAGCAGTACTTC. Amino acids: CASSLSAGSSYEQYF. V and J are TRBV7-2 and TRBJ2-7; maybe TRBD2 (6 bases). V shed 2 bases and J shed 0 bases, with 11 bases lying between them. Germline CDR1 reads SGHTA; CDR2 reads FQGNSA. This CDR3 is 15 amino acids long.

The gene calls are TRBV11-1 and TRBJ2-5; either TRBD1 or TRBD2 may fit D (5 bases each). CDR1 SGHAT and CDR2 FQDESV come from the germline V gene (reference sequence). V was pared by 2 bases and J by 5 bases, with 12 bases between. The CDR3 has 14 amino acids. CDR3 in amino acids: CASSLYWGKETQYF. CDR3 nucleotide sequence: TGTGCCAGCAGCTTATATTGGGGGAAGGAGACCCAGTACTTC.

This chain joins TRBV7-3 and TRBJ2-2, with a possible D match to TRBD2 (5 bases). V was pared by 6 bases and J by 5 bases, with 13 bases between. This CDR3 is built from 14 residues. CDR1 is SGHTA and CDR2 is FQGTGA in the germline V gene. The CDR3 is CASRRTGETGELFF. The CDR3 DNA sequence: TGTGCCAGCAGACGGACTGGGGAGACCGGGGAGCTGTTTTTT.

The chain links TRBV28 to TRBJ1-2; D is unclear. Trimming pared 8 bases from V and 4 bases from J, leaving 26 bases between. The CDR3 has 17 amino acids. CDR1 is MDHEN and CDR2 is SYDVKM in the germline V gene. The CDR3 is CASRLRATGITTYGYTF. The CDR3 nucleotides read TGTGCCAGCCGCTTGCGGGCAACGGGGATTACTACCTATGGCTACACCTTC.

The chain links TRBV19 to TRBJ1-1; D ambiguous. Germline V CDR1 and CDR2: LNHDA, SQIVND (reference sequence). V was cut by 6 bases and J by 1 base, with 15 bases left in between. This CDR3 comprises 15 residues. CDR3 residues: CASRPHLSENTEAFF. In DNA form, the CDR3 reads TGTGCCAGTAGACCACACCTCAGTGAGAACACTGAAGCTTTCTTT.

Only one count was recorded for this clone. V usage is TRBV19 and J usage is TRBJ2-1; TRBD2 matches at 7 bases. Germline CDR1 and CDR2: LNHDA and SQIVND (reference sequence). The V gene end was trimmed by 4 bases and the J gene end by 5 bases; junction bases not matched to a gene: 5. CDR3 length equals 14 residues. The CDR3, as DNA: TGTGCCAGTAGTACCAAGCGGGGCAACAATGAGCAGTTCTTC. Protein: CASSTKRGNNEQFF.

The chain combines TRBV28 with TRBJ1-1, with D unclear. V was cut by 7 bases and J by 3 bases, with 9 bases left in between. Germline V gene data show CDR1 as MDHEN and CDR2 as SYDVKM. This CDR3 spans 12 amino acids. The CDR3 DNA is TGTGCCAGCACCGGCGGGTACACTGAAGCTTTCTTT. This codes for CASTGGYTEAFF.

The chain carries TRBV18 and TRBJ1-1, with D tentatively TRBD1 (6 bases). The CDR3 is made up of 14 amino acids. Looked up from germline, CDR1 is KGHSH and CDR2 is LQKENI. The ends were cut back, 3 bases at V and 3 bases at J, with 11 bases in the middle. Here the CDR3 DNA reads TGTGCCAGCTCACCTATACAGGGAGACACTGAAGCTTTCTTT. This encodes CASSPIQGDTEAFF.

The chain uses TRBV10-3 and TRBJ2-2; TRBD1 matches 8 bases. J gave up 4 bases and V 6 bases, and 4 bases lay outside the gene matches. In germline, CDR1 is ENHRY, CDR2 SYGVKD. This CDR3 is 14 amino acids long. For the CDR3, the DNA is TGTGCCATCAGGGCAGGGGGCGCCACCGGGGAGCTGTTTTTT. This gives the protein CAIRAGGATGELFF.

This chain joins TRBV6-5 and TRBJ2-5, with unresolved D. CDR1 is MNHEY, CDR2 SVGAGI, per germline. CDR3 length equals 15 residues. V gave up 0 bases and J gave up 7 bases, with 15 bases separating them. CDR3 protein: CASSYSEGPSGTQYF. The CDR3 DNA is TGTGCCAGCAGTTACTCGGAAGGCCCCTCGGGGACCCAGTACTTC.

This clone occurred once. The chain combines TRBV5-4 with TRBJ1-1, with TRBD1 identical over 7 bases. J gave up 1 base and V 1 base, and 4 bases lay outside the gene matches. Germline CDR1 and CDR2: SGHNT and YYREEE (reference sequence). There are 15 residues in the CDR3. The CDR3: CASSLRGGRNTEAFF. The CDR3, as DNA: TGTGCCAGCAGCTTGAGAGGGGGCCGGAACACTGAAGCTTTCTTT. The entire variable domain, with the rest obtained from reference TRBV5-4 and TRBJ1-1, is as follows: ETGVTQSPTHLIKTRGQQVTLRCSSQSGHNTVSWYQQALGQGPQFIFQYYREEENGRGNFPPRFSGLQFPNYSSELNVNALELDDSALYLCASSLRGGRNTEAFFGQGTRLTVV.

This chain uses TRBV25-1 with TRBJ1-1; a weak D match, TRBD1 (5 bases). Germline CDR1 is MGHDK and CDR2 is SYGVNS. Trimming stripped 1 base from V and 2 bases from J, with 11 bases between. This CDR3 region has 15 residues. CDR3 nucleotide sequence: TGTGCCAGCAGTGAATTTGGGGGGGAAAACACTGAAGCTTTCTTT. Its protein product is CASSEFGGENTEAFF.

This chain connects TRBV10-3 to TRBJ2-5; 7 nucleotides line up with TRBD1. The length of the CDR3 is 13 residues. J gave up 3 bases and V 6 bases, and 4 bases lay outside the gene matches. CDR1 and CDR2 (germline): ENHRY, SYGVKD. CDR3 in amino acids: CAISAGTEETQYF. The CDR3 DNA is TGTGCCATCAGCGCCGGGACAGAAGAGACCCAGTACTTC.

V usage is TRBV2 and J usage is TRBJ2-6; D is ambiguous. In germline, CDR1 is SNHLY, CDR2 FYNNEI. V was shortened by 6 bases and J by 1 base, with 10 bases between the two germline ends. The length of the CDR3 is 15 residues. CDR3 sequence reads: CASRERGSGANVLTF. Here the CDR3 DNA reads TGTGCCAGCAGGGAAAGAGGTTCTGGGGCCAACGTCCTGACTTTC.

The V and J genes are TRBV2 and TRBJ2-5; 7 nucleotides line up with TRBD2. Germline trimming cut 5 bases from V and 2 bases from J; bases unmatched to any gene: 2. Germline lookup yields CDR1 SNHLY and CDR2 FYNNEI. This CDR3 contains 13 residues. DNA of the CDR3: TGTGCCAGCAGTTGGGGGGGACAAGAGACCCAGTACTTC. This gives the protein CASSWGGQETQYF.

The chain links TRBV2 to TRBJ2-3; TRBD1 might be the D (6 bases). V was clipped by 10 bases and J by 6 bases, with 20 bases between them. Germline V gene lookup returns CDR1 SNHLY and CDR2 FYNNEI. The CDR3 has 14 residues. This CDR3 is CATIPGHSVDTQYF. The CDR3 bases are TGTGCCACAATTCCGGGACATTCAGTGGATACGCAGTATTTT.